This TCR beta chain appears in the sequencing data of a study of control samples from healthy donors and cancer patients. This clone appeared a few times. Clones were sequenced by immunoSEQ multiplex PCR, and TCRdb holds only the in-frame ones, with some missing. The table records around 80,000 clones, around 92% of them present only once. The V and J ends lost 5 bases and 5 bases, in that order; junction bases with no gene match: 5. Germline-derived CDR1 and CDR2 are LNHNV and YYDKDF (reference sequence). The CDR3 loop spans 15 amino acids. Specimen: blood. The rearrangement links TRBV15 to TRBJ1-4; 10 bases are shared with TRBD1. This sequence originates from a man aged 45-65 years in good health. The DNA of the CDR3 is TGTGCCACCAGCGTTGGGACAGGGGACAATGAAAAACTGTTTTTT. It specifies CATSVGTGDNEKLFF. The full variable domain, in which reference TRBV15 and TRBJ1-4 provide the parts outside the CDR3, is DAMVIQNPRYQVTQFGKPVTLSCSQTLNHNVMYWYQQKSSQAPKLLFHYYDKDFNNEADTPDNFQSRRPNTSFCFLDIRSPGLGDTAMYLCATSVGTGDNEKLFFGSGTQLSVL.